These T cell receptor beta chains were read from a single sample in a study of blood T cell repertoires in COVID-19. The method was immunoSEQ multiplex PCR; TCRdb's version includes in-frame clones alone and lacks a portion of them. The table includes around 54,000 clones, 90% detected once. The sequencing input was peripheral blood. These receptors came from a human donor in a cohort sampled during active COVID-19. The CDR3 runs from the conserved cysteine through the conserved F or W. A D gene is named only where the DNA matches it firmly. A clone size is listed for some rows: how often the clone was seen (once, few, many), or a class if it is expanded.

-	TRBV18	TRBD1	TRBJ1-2	TGTGCCAGCTCACCAGTTTCGAGACAGGGGGCGCTTGGCTATGGCTACACCTTC	CASSPVSRQGALGYGYTF
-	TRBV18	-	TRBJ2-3	TGTGCCAGCTCACCACGGGTAGCGTCCACAGATACGCAGTATTTT	CASSPRVASTDTQYF
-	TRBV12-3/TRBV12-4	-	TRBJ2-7	TGTGCCAGCAGTTTATTTCGCACTGTCGAGCAGTACTTC	CASSLFRTVEQYF
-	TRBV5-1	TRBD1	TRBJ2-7	TGCGCCAGCAGCAAAGCCGGGACAGGGCCGGCCTACGAGCAGTACTTC	CASSKAGTGPAYEQYF
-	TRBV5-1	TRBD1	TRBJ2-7	TGCGCCAGCAGCTTGGGAATTGCTTCCGGGACAGGGTACTACGAGCAGTACTTC	CASSLGIASGTGYYEQYF
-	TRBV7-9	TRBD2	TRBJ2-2	TGTGCCAGCAGCCCACGACTAGCGGGAGGGACCGGGGAGCTGTTTTTT	CASSPRLAGGTGELFF
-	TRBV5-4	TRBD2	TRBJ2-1	TGTGCCAGCAGCCCCATCCATACTAGCGGGAGCTATGAGCAGTTCTTC	CASSPIHTSGSYEQFF
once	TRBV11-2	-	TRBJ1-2	TGTGCCAGCAGCTTAGGGACAGTTAATGGCTACACCTTC	CASSLGTVNGYTF
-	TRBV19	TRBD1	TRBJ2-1	TGTGCCAGTAACCAGGGGGTATTCAATGAGCAGTTCTTC	CASNQGVFNEQFF
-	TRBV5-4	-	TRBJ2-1	TGTGCCAGCAGCTTGAGGTCAGGGACCTACAATGAGCAGTTCTTC	CASSLRSGTYNEQFF
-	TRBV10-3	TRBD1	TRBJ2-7	TGTGCCATCAGTGAGCTGACAGGGGCCGAGCAGTACTTC	CAISELTGAEQYF
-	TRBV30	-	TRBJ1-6	TGTGCCTGGAGTGTAAGCCGGGGGACTTGGGGTGGCTCACCCCTCCACTTT	CAWSVSRGTWGGSPLHF
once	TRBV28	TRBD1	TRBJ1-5	TGTGCCAGCAGTCCAGGGACAGGGGCCCAGGGACAGCCCCAGCATTTT	CASSPGTGAQGQPQHF
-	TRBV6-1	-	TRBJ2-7	TGTGCCAGCAGTGGGTTTGTGACGAGGGGGAGCTCCTACGAGCAGTACTTC	CASSGFVTRGSSYEQYF
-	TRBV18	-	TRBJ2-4	TGTGCCAGCTCACCAGCCGTAAGAGGTACGGCCAAAAACATTCAGTACTTC	CASSPAVRGTAKNIQYF
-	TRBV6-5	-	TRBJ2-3	TGTGCCAGCGGCCTGCCCAGGGATACGCAGTATTTT	CASGLPRDTQYF
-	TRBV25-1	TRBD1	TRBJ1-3	TGTGCCAGCAGTGAAACGGTGATAGGGGGCCTCTCTGGAAACACCATATATTTT	CASSETVIGGLSGNTIYF
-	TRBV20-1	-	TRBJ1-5	TGCAGTGCTAGTTCGCGGGGCACGACGTATCAGCCCCAGCATTTT	CSASSRGTTYQPQHF
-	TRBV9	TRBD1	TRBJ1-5	TGTGCCAGCAGCGTAGAGGGGGCAGGTCAGCCCCAGCATTTT	CASSVEGAGQPQHF
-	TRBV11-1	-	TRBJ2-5	TGTTTTGGGGCCAGGGCTGGGGAGACCCAGTACTTC	CFGARAGETQYF
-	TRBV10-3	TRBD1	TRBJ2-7	TGTGCCATCAGGGCGGGACAGGGGACCTACGAGCAGTACTTC	CAIRAGQGTYEQYF
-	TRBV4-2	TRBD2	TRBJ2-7	TGTGCCAGCAGCCCCTCACTAGCGGGAGTGTCCTACGAGCAGTACTTC	CASSPSLAGVSYEQYF
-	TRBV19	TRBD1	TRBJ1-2	TGTGCCAGTAGTATTGGGTCGGGACAGGGAAATGGCTACACCTTC	CASSIGSGQGNGYTF
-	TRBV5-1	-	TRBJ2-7	TGCGCCAGCAGCCTTGAGCCGAGCTCCTACGAGCAGTACTTC	CASSLEPSSYEQYF
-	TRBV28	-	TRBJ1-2	TGTGCCAGCAGTAAAGCCTCAGGGGCGGTTAACTATGGCTACACCTTC	CASSKASGAVNYGYTF
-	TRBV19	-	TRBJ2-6	TGTGCCAGTAGGACCCAGGGGTCCGGGGCCAACGTCCTGACTTTC	CASRTQGSGANVLTF
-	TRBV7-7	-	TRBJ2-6	TGTGCCAGCAGCCCAGGGTTATCTGGGGCCAACGTCCTGACTTTC	CASSPGLSGANVLTF
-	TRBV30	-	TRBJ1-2	TGTGCCTGGTCCCTTCGCTACTCTGGCTACACCTTC	CAWSLRYSGYTF
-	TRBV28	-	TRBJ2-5	TGTGCCAGCAGTCCAATCCTAGGTCGGGGGGAGACCCAGTACTTC	CASSPILGRGETQYF
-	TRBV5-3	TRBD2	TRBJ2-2	TGTGCCAGAAGCATACGCGGGGGCGGGGAGCTGTTTTTT	CARSIRGGGELFF
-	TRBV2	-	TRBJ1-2	TGTGCCAGCAGTGAACAGACAACCATCTATGGCTACACCTTC	CASSEQTTIYGYTF
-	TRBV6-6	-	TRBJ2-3	TGTGCCAGCAGCCGCGTCCTGAGCACAGATACGCAGTATTTT	CASSRVLSTDTQYF
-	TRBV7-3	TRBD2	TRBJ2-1	TGTGCCAGCAGCTTAATCAGCGGGAGCTTCAATGAGCAGTTCTTC	CASSLISGSFNEQFF
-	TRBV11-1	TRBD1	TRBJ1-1	TGTGCCAGCTTAGGGGGCTATAACACTGAAGCTTTCTTT	CASLGGYNTEAFF
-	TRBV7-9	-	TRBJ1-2	TGTGCCAGCAGCTTAGCACGTAGGCGGGGCCTAGAGGGCTACACCTTC	CASSLARRRGLEGYTF
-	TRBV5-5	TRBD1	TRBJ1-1	TGTGCCAGCAGCCGCCCAGGCAGGGGGTTTCAGAACACTGAAGCTTTCTTT	CASSRPGRGFQNTEAFF
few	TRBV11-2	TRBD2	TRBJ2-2	TGTGCCAGCAGCCCCCAAGCGGGAGGAGCCACCGGGGAGCTGTTTTTT	CASSPQAGGATGELFF
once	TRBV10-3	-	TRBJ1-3	TGTGCCATCAGTGAGTTCGTCAGGGGATCGTCTGGAAACACCATATATTTT	CAISEFVRGSSGNTIYF
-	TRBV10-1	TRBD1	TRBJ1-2	TGCGCCAGCAGTGAAACTGCAGGGGGCTCAGTCTATGGCTACACCTTC	CASSETAGGSVYGYTF
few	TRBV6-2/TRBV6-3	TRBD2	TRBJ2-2	TGTGCCAGCAGTATCACTAGCGGGAGGGTCGGGGAGCTGTTTTTT	CASSITSGRVGELFF
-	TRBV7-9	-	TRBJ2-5	TGTGCCAGCAGCGCCTGGACAGTACAAGAGACCCAGTACTTC	CASSAWTVQETQYF
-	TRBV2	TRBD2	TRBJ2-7	TGTGCCAGCAGTCCGGGACTAGCGGGACCCTACGAGCAGTACTTC	CASSPGLAGPYEQYF
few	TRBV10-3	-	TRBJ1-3	TGTGCCATCAGTGAGATGGCAGGGCTTAGTGGAAACACCATATATTTT	CAISEMAGLSGNTIYF
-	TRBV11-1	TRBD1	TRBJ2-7	TGTGCCAGCAGCCCCCGGGACAGGCTCTCCTACGAGCAGTACTTC	CASSPRDRLSYEQYF
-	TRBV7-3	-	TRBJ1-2	TGTGCCAGCAGCCCGAGGGGGAGAGGCTACACCTTC	CASSPRGRGYTF
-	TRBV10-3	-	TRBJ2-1	TGTGCCACCGGGAAGCAGCGGAAAGACAATGAGCAGTTCTTC	CATGKQRKDNEQFF
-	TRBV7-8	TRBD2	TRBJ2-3	TGTGCCAGCAGATCTGGACGTGCGGGAGGTGGTACAGATACGCAGTATTTT	CASRSGRAGGGTDTQYF
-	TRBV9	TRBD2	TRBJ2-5	TGTGCCAGCAGCGTAGACGGGGGGGCAGAGACCCAGTACTTC	CASSVDGGAETQYF
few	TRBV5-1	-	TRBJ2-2	TGCGCCAGCAGCTTGGCCCAGGCCCACACCGGGGAGCTGTTTTTT	CASSLAQAHTGELFF
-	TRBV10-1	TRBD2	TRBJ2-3	TGCGCCAGCAGTGGCGGGGGACCAGCAGATACGCAGTATTTT	CASSGGGPADTQYF
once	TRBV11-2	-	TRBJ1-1	TGTGCCAGCAGCTTAGATCCCATGAACACTGAAGCTTTCTTT	CASSLDPMNTEAFF
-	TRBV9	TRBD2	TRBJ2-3	TGTGCCAGCAGCGTACTAGCGGGTGAGGATACGCAGTATTTT	CASSVLAGEDTQYF
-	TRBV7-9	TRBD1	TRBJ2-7	TGTGCCAGCAGCTACGGACAGGGGGCTTCCAACGAGCAGTACTTC	CASSYGQGASNEQYF
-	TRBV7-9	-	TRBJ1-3	TGTGCCAGCAGCCAGGGTGCTATATATTTT	CASSQGAIYF
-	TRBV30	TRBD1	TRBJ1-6	TGTGCCTGTTTCTCCGGGACAGGGTTTTCACCCCTCCACTTT	CACFSGTGFSPLHF